These 11 T cell receptor beta chains came from one sample sequenced in a study of blood T cell repertoires in COVID-19. The table came from immunoSEQ multiplex PCR; TCRdb's copy has only in-frame clones and leaves some out. This sample has some 130,000 clones; around 80% occur once, and the top ten carry approximately 2%. Sequences were obtained from peripheral blood. The origin of the receptors is a man between 65 and 85 years old with acute or convalescent COVID-19.

The chain recombines TRBV24-1 with TRBJ1-1; unclear D gene. V was shortened by 7 bases and J by 0 bases, with 8 bases between the two germline ends. The CDR3 has 13 residues. Germline CDR1 reads KGHDR; CDR2 reads SFDVKD. The CDR3 nucleotides read TGTGCCACCAGCAGCAGGATGAACACTGAAGCTTTCTTT. This encodes CATSSRMNTEAFF.

This clone was seen only once. J is TRBJ2-3 and V is TRBV6-1, with 8 bases that match TRBD2. Germline V gene lookup returns CDR1 MNHNS and CDR2 SASEGT. J was trimmed by 4 bases and V by 2 bases; bases with no gene match: 5. The CDR3 consists of 15 residues. This CDR3 reads CASSETGGPPDTQYF. The CDR3 DNA reads TGTGCCAGCAGTGAAACGGGGGGGCCGCCAGATACGCAGTATTTT.

This chain uses TRBV6-2 or TRBV6-3 with TRBJ2-1; the match to TRBD2 covers 15 bases. The V gene's germline CDR1 is MNHEY and CDR2 SVGEGT. The CDR3 runs to 16 residues. With V trimmed by 5 bases and J by 9 bases, 8 bases remained unmatched. In DNA, the CDR3 is TGTGCCAGCAGTAGATGGACTAGCGGGGGGGCGGTTGAGCAGTTCTTC. This codes for CASSRWTSGGAVEQFF.

On this clone itself: The junction departs from germline at one end; a sequencing error may be responsible. This chain connects TRBV19 to TRBJ1-5; no definite D call. Germline CDR1 LNHDA, CDR2 SQIVND (reference sequence). The CDR3 has 15 amino acids. In DNA form, the CDR3 reads TGTGCCAGTGGTATAGATTTATCTGGCCATCAGCCCCAGCATTTT. Residues: CASGIDLSGHQPQHF.

The V gene is TRBV7-8, the J gene TRBJ2-3; 11 positions match TRBD2. After removal of 2 bases from V and 4 bases from J, the junction contained 2 bases not matched to a gene. This CDR3 has 15 residues. Per germline, CDR1 SGHVS and CDR2 FQNEAQ. CDR3 residues: CASSLRGLAADTQYF. CDR3 nucleotides: TGTGCCAGCAGCTTAAGGGGACTAGCGGCAGATACGCAGTATTTT.

This clone was found a few times. The chain recombines TRBV7-9 with TRBJ2-2, with 7 bases aligning to TRBD1. The germline V gene encodes CDR1 SEHNR and CDR2 FQNEAQ (reference sequence). Unmatched junction bases numbered 5, after V lost 5 bases and J lost 5 bases. CDR3 length: 14 amino acids. The CDR3 bases are TGTGCCAGCAGCCGGGGACAGCGGACCGGGGAGCTGTTTTTT. Protein: CASSRGQRTGELFF.

V usage is TRBV4-1 and J usage is TRBJ1-2; 9 nucleotides agree with TRBD1. CDR3 length equals 15 residues. V shed 0 bases, J shed 2 bases, and the junction held 1 base outside the gene matches. CDR1 and CDR2 from the germline V gene are MGHRA and YSYEKL. The CDR3: CASSQEGTGNYGYTF. The CDR3 DNA reads TGCGCCAGCAGCCAAGAAGGGACAGGGAACTATGGCTACACCTTC.

V gene TRBV13 combines with J gene TRBJ2-2; 11 bases map to TRBD2. J was trimmed by 6 bases and V by 3 bases; bases with no gene match: 9. The CDR3 spans 17 residues. Germline-derived CDR1 and CDR2 are PRHDT and FYEKMQ (reference sequence). DNA of the CDR3: TGTGCCAGCAGCTTCTCTCGACCGGGACTAGCGGCCGGGGAGCTGTTTTTT. Amino acids: CASSFSRPGLAAGELFF.

The chain has TRBV14 and TRBJ1-2; TRBD1 matches 10 bases. With V trimmed by 1 base and J by 6 bases, 2 bases remained unmatched. The CDR3 runs to 14 residues. Germline CDR1 reads SGHDN; CDR2 reads FVKESK. DNA for the CDR3: TGTGCCAGCAGCCAAGGACAGGGGGCTGATGGCTACACCTTC. Its protein product is CASSQGQGADGYTF.

V gene TRBV20-1 combines with J gene TRBJ1-4; D not certain. The V and J ends lost 1 base and 8 bases respectively, with 5 bases between them. The CDR3 totals 11 residues. Germline CDR1 is DFQATT and CDR2 is SNEGSKA (reference sequence). CDR3 nucleotide sequence: TGCAGTGCTAGAGTCAGAGAAAAACTGTTTTTT. It yields the protein CSARVREKLFF.

This chain links TRBV27 with TRBJ2-2, with TRBD2 matching over 8 bases. Germline V gene sequence: CDR1 MNHEY, CDR2 SMNVEV (reference sequence). V dropped 4 bases and J dropped 14; count of bases not matched to a gene: 9. The CDR3 is 13 residues long. CDR3 DNA: TGTGCCAGCAGTTCCCCGGGACTAGGGGGTCTGTTTTTT. Translating gives CASSSPGLGGLFF.